These 2 T cell receptor beta chains were sequenced from one sample in a study of blood T cell repertoires in COVID-19. The data were produced by immunoSEQ multiplex PCR, yet TCRdb's version contains in-frame clones alone and is incomplete. The data show about 220,000 clones, with roughly 89% seen just once and just over 2.5% held by the top ten. Sequencing input: PBMCs or T cells enriched from blood (not recorded which). These receptors were obtained from a woman under 40 with acute COVID-19.

This chain links TRBV4-3 with TRBJ1-2; TRBD1 is a possible D gene (5 bases). This CDR3 is 19 amino acids long. V lost 0 bases, J lost 4 bases, and 24 bases lay in between. Germline CDR1 is LGHNA and CDR2 is YSLEER. The CDR3 here is CASSQEEDRTKTNLYGYTF. DNA of the CDR3: TGCGCCAGCAGCCAAGAGGAAGACAGAACGAAAACCAACCTCTATGGCTACACCTTC.

The V and J genes are TRBV5-1 and TRBJ1-1, with a possible D match to TRBD1 (5 bases). V was shortened by 1 base and J by 7 bases, with 8 bases between the two germline ends. CDR1 and CDR2 (germline): SGHRS, YFSETQ. This CDR3 region has 12 residues. The CDR3 coding sequence is TGCGCCAGCAGCTTGACAGGACATGAAGCTTTCTTT. Translation gives CASSLTGHEAFF.